Listed below are T cell receptor beta chains from one sample, sequenced in a study of cytomegalovirus exposure and HLA in healthy donors. The protocol was immunoSEQ multiplex PCR, while the TCRdb copy is restricted to in-frame clones and leaves out a portion. The table records a few hundred thousand clones, 70% to 85% of them present only once. Sequencing used PBMCs. These receptors came from a girl aged 2 to 10 in good health and CMV-seronegative. Each CDR3 is given with its conserved first and last residue. The D gene is left open where the match is weak. Size is stated for part of the rows, as once, few or many counts, or as a class when the clone is expanded.

CDR3: CASSSYPDGSLQETQYF
DNA: TGTGCCAGCAGCTCATACCCAGACGGGAGCCTACAAGAGACCCAGTACTTC
size: NA
V: TRBV7-2
J: TRBJ2-5
D: NA

CDR3: CASSVARQRTGELFF
DNA: TGTGCCAGCAGTGTCGCCAGGCAAAGAACCGGGGAGCTGTTTTTT
size: NA
V: TRBV2
J: TRBJ2-2
D: NA

CDR3: CATTWGQGNTEAFF
DNA: TGTGCCACCACCTGGGGACAGGGGAACACTGAAGCTTTCTTT
size: few
V: TRBV15
J: TRBJ1-1
D: TRBD1

CDR3: CASSPGGQYNEQFF
DNA: TGTGCCAGCAGCCCCGGCGGACAGTACAATGAGCAGTTCTTC
size: NA
V: TRBV5-4
J: TRBJ2-1
D: NA

CDR3: CASSPTAQAVYGYTF
DNA: TGTGCCAGCAGCCCTACCGCACAGGCGGTCTATGGCTACACCTTC
size: few
V: TRBV9
J: TRBJ1-2
D: NA

CDR3: CASSERLAGTDTQYF
DNA: TGTGCCAGCAGTGAAAGGCTAGCGGGCACAGATACGCAGTATTTT
size: NA
V: TRBV2
J: TRBJ2-3
D: TRBD2

CDR3: CASGQPMISEQYF
DNA: TGCGCCAGCGGACAGCCGATGATATCCGAGCAGTACTTC
size: NA
V: TRBV10-1
J: TRBJ2-7
D: NA

CDR3: CASSTSSYNSPLHF
DNA: TGTGCCAGCAGTACAAGCTCCTATAATTCACCCCTCCACTTT
size: NA
V: TRBV27
J: TRBJ1-6
D: NA

CDR3: CASSNQGTGDYSNQPQHF
DNA: TGTGCCAGCAGCAATCAAGGGACAGGGGATTATAGCAATCAGCCCCAGCATTTT
size: few
V: TRBV21-1
J: TRBJ1-5
D: NA

CDR3: CASSQGPGYTF
DNA: TGTGCCAGCAGCCAGGGTCCCGGCTACACCTTC
size: NA
V: TRBV5-6
J: TRBJ1-2
D: NA

CDR3: CASSPHRELNTEAFF
DNA: TGTGCCAGCAGCCCCCATCGGGAGTTGAACACTGAAGCTTTCTTT
size: NA
V: TRBV7-2
J: TRBJ1-1
D: NA

CDR3: CASSRTGGSNQPQHF
DNA: TGCGCCAGCAGTAGGACAGGGGGAAGCAATCAGCCCCAGCATTTT
size: NA
V: TRBV10-2
J: TRBJ1-5
D: TRBD1

CDR3: CASSLGSGGRGNTIYF
DNA: TGCGCCAGCAGCTTGGGGAGCGGGGGTAGAGGAAACACCATATATTTT
size: NA
V: TRBV5-1
J: TRBJ1-3
D: NA

CDR3: CASSQGYEQFF
DNA: TGCGCCAGCAGCCAGGGCTATGAGCAGTTCTTC
size: NA
V: TRBV10-1
J: TRBJ2-1
D: NA

CDR3: CASYGTVGAEAFF
DNA: TGTGCCAGTTACGGGACAGTAGGGGCTGAAGCTTTCTTT
size: few
V: TRBV2
J: TRBJ1-1
D: TRBD1

CDR3: CASSTGTAPGANVLTF
DNA: TGTGCCAGTAGTACGGGTACGGCCCCTGGGGCCAACGTCCTGACTTTC
size: NA
V: TRBV19
J: TRBJ2-6
D: NA

CDR3: CASSRGTGEGAFF
DNA: TGTGCCAGCTCACGCGGGACAGGGGAGGGAGCTTTCTTT
size: NA
V: TRBV18
J: TRBJ1-1
D: TRBD1

CDR3: CASKNRDYSYNEQFF
DNA: TGCGCCAGCAAGAACCGGGACTACTCCTACAATGAGCAGTTCTTC
size: few
V: TRBV5-1
J: TRBJ2-1
D: TRBD2

CDR3: CASSTRTGGSYEQYF
DNA: TGTGCCAGCAGTACCCGGACAGGGGGATCCTACGAGCAGTACTTC
size: NA
V: TRBV6-5
J: TRBJ2-7
D: TRBD1

CDR3: CASSPRPGGNTEKLFF
DNA: TGTGCCAGCTCACCTAGGCCAGGGGGCAATACTGAAAAACTGTTTTTT
size: NA
V: TRBV18
J: TRBJ1-4
D: TRBD1

CDR3: CASSRAGTDTQYF
DNA: TGTGCCAGCAGCAGGGCGGGCACAGATACGCAGTATTTT
size: NA
V: TRBV6-1
J: TRBJ2-3
D: NA

CDR3: CASSQGINYEQYF
DNA: TGCGCCAGCAGCCAAGGTATTAACTACGAGCAGTACTTC
size: NA
V: TRBV4-1
J: TRBJ2-7
D: NA